The clone carrying this T cell receptor (beta chain) was detected only once. Other DNA sequences in this sample translate to the same CDR3. It was across several immunoSEQ plates that each subset's genomic DNA was evenly split. The method was immunoSEQ multiplex PCR; TCRdb's version includes in-frame clones alone and lacks a portion of them. The table lists some 2,000,000 clones, approximately 95% of them singletons. The sample belongs to a study of shared clonotypes between healthy human individuals. The CDR3 runs 16 residues. With 5 bases clipped from V and 4 bases from J, the junction kept 7 bases outside the gene matches. Germline CDR1 reads SEHNR; CDR2 reads FQNEAQ (reference sequence).

The sequence derives from a man aged 18-30 years in good health. V and J are TRBV7-9 and TRBJ2-3, with TRBD2 matching over 12 bases. The sample consisted of naive CD4+ T cells sorted from blood. As for subset: CD45RA+ positively selected. The CDR3 loop is CASSPGLAGGADTQYF. The CDR3 DNA reads as TGTGCCAGCAGCCCGGGACTAGCGGGCGGAGCAGATACGCAGTATTTT.